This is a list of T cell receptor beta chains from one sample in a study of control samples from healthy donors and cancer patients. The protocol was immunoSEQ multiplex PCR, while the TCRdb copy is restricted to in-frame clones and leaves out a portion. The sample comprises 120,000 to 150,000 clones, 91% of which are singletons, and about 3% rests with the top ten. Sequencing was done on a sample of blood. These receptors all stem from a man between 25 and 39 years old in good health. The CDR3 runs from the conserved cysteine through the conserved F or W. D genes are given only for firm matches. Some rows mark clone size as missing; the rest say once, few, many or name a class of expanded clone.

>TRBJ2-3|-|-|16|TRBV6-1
TGTGCCAGCAGTGAAGATTCCGGACAGTACACAGATACGCAGTATTTT
CASSEDSGQYTDTQYF
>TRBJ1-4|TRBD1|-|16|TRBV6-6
TGTGCCAGCAGTTATCAGGGGGGGACAGGGAATGAAAAACTGTTTTTT
CASSYQGGTGNEKLFF
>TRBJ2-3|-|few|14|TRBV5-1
TGCGCCAGCAGCTTTACGCTCCCCACAGATACGCAGTATTTT
CASSFTLPTDTQYF
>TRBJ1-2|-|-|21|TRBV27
TGTGCCAGCAGTTCTGATACACAACCTGCTGAGGCGGGGAGGGGAATGAGAGGCTACACCTTC
CASSSDTQPAEAGRGMRGYTF
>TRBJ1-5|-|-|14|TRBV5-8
TGTGCCAGCAGCCCCAGGGCGAGCAATCAGCCCCAGCATTTT
CASSPRASNQPQHF
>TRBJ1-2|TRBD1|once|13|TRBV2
TGTGCCAGCAGTGAACAGGGGGTCTATGGCTACACCTTC
CASSEQGVYGYTF
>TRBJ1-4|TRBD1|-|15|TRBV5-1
TGCGCCAGCAGCGAACGAACAGGGGTTCGCGAAAAACTGTTTTTT
CASSERTGVREKLFF
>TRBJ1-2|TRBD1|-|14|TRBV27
TGTGCCAGCAGACCGACAGGGGGTAACTATGGCTACACCTTC
CASRPTGGNYGYTF
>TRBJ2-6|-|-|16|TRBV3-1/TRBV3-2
TGTGCCAGCAGCCAAACAGGGACGGGCGGGGCCAACGTCCTGACTTTC
CASSQTGTGGANVLTF
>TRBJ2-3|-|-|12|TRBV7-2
TGTGCCAGCAGCTTACAGACAGATACGCAGTATTTT
CASSLQTDTQYF
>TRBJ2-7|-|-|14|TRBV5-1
TGCGCCAGCAGCTCGAATCATGGAGGGTACGAGCAGTACTTC
CASSSNHGGYEQYF
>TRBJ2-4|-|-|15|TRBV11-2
TGTGCCAGCAGCCCGGCCCTCGGTTCCAAAAACATTCAGTACTTC
CASSPALGSKNIQYF
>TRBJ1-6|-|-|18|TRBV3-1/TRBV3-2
TGTGCCAGCAGCCAAGATACGAGGTATACCCTTGGGAATTCACCCCTCCACTTT
CASSQDTRYTLGNSPLHF
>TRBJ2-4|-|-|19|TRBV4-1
TGCGCCAGCAGCCAAGAGTCTCCGGGGGTAGGGAATACCAAAAACATTCAGTACTTC
CASSQESPGVGNTKNIQYF
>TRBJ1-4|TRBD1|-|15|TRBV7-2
TGTGCCAGCAGCTTAGATGGGACAGGGGGGGAAAAACTGTTTTTT
CASSLDGTGGEKLFF
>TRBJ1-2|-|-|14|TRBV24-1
TGTGCCACCAGTGATTCCAAGGGGGTAAATGGCTACACCTTC
CATSDSKGVNGYTF
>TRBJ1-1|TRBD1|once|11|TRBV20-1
TGCAGGGGGGACAGTAACACTGAAGCTTTCTTT
CRGDSNTEAFF